The 9 T cell receptor beta chains listed next were all sequenced from one sample in a study of T-cell memory formation after mild COVID-19. TCRdb re-derived calls from the 5' RACE reads in MiXCR, one entry per CDR3 protein. The data show roughly 310,000 distinct CDR3 sequences, about 15% seen once. The sample taken for sequencing was PBMCs or a T cell subset sorted from them (not recorded which). The receptors stem from a man aged 18 to 29 who had mild COVID-19 (a few samples of this study predate the infection). Cell type and time point are not known.

V is TRBV5-1 and J is TRBJ2-7; no clear D gene. Germline V lookup: CDR1 SGHRS, CDR2 YFSETQ. The CDR3 runs to 13 residues. The V end was cut by 1 base, the J end by 5 bases, with 10 bases between. The CDR3 DNA is TGCGCCAGCAGCTTGTTACTGACGAACGAGCAGTACTTC. This sequence encodes CASSLLLTNEQYF. Filled out from reference TRBV5-1 and TRBJ2-7, the complete variable domain reads KAGVTQTPRYLIKTRGQQVTLSCSPISGHRSVSWYQQTPGQGLQFLFEYFSETQRNKGNFPGRFSGRQFSNSRSEMNVSTLELGDSALYLCASSLLLTNEQYFGPGTRLTVT.

In this sample, this clonotype turned up many times. The V call is TRBV7-3, the J call TRBJ2-1; TRBD2 agrees at 8 bases. Looked up from germline, CDR1 is SGHTA and CDR2 is FQGTGA. The CDR3 consists of 13 residues. V shed 5 bases, J shed 7 bases, and the junction held 4 bases outside the gene matches. CDR3 in amino acids: CASSPGGRNEQFF. In DNA form, the CDR3 reads TGTGCCAGCAGCCCGGGGGGGCGGAATGAGCAGTTCTTC.

This clonotype turned up a few times. This chain links TRBV7-8 with TRBJ2-1; 8 nucleotides line up with TRBD2. CDR1 and CDR2 (germline): SGHVS, FQNEAQ. This CDR3 has 14 residues. The junction had 7 bases not matched to a gene; V was cut back by 2 bases and J by 10 bases. This CDR3 reads CASSLFSGGGEQFF. The CDR3 nucleotides read TGTGCCAGCAGCTTATTCAGCGGGGGTGGGGAGCAGTTCTTC.

The chain couples TRBV12-3 or TRBV12-4 to TRBJ1-5; no clear D. CDR3 length: 15 residues. V lost 5 bases and J lost 0, with 11 bases in between. Written as DNA, the CDR3 is TGTGCCAGCAGTCCCCTAGGCCATAGCAATCAGCCCCAGCATTTT. Translation: CASSPLGHSNQPQHF.

The rearrangement joins TRBV4-3 to TRBJ2-1; no clear D. Per the germline V gene, CDR1 is LGHNA and CDR2 is YSLEER. CDR3 size: 15 residues. V lost 2 bases and J lost 1, with 9 bases in between. DNA of the CDR3: TGCGCCAGCAGCCAAACACGGACGTCCTACAATGAGCAGTTCTTC. It translates to CASSQTRTSYNEQFF.

This rearrangement joins TRBV6-5 to TRBJ2-2, with 10 bases that match TRBD1. Trimming removed 6 bases from V and 2 bases from J; junction bases left unmatched: 6. Per the germline V gene, CDR1 is MNHEY and CDR2 is SVGAGI. This CDR3 has 16 amino acids. The CDR3 DNA sequence: TGTGCCAGCAGCCCCGGACAGGGGGGCAACACCGGGGAGCTGTTTTTT. The encoded protein is CASSPGQGGNTGELFF.

This clonotype was observed a handful of times. The gene calls are TRBV20-1 and TRBJ2-7; no clear D gene. There are 14 residues in the CDR3. The germline V gene encodes CDR1 DFQATT and CDR2 SNEGSKA (reference sequence). V was cut by 5 bases and J by 2 bases, with 16 bases left in between. The CDR3 spells CSASETSDPYEQYV. The CDR3 DNA is TGCAGTGCTTCCGAAACATCAGACCCCTACGAGCAGTACGTC.

CDR3 nucleotide sequence: TGTGCCAGCAGTCCAGGACCTGTCGTTCAGCCCCAGCATTTT. Protein product: CASSPGPVVQPQHF. V and J are TRBV6-1 and TRBJ1-5; D gene ambiguous. The CDR3 contains 14 residues. Germline V gene data show CDR1 as MNHNS and CDR2 as SASEGT. The V end lost 5 bases, the J end lost 6 bases, and 14 bases lay between the germline ends.

The J gene is TRBJ1-2, the V gene TRBV5-6; the match to TRBD1 covers 8 bases. Germline trimming cut 3 bases from V and 2 bases from J; bases unmatched to any gene: 6. The CDR3 consists of 15 residues. The V gene's germline CDR1 is SGHDT and CDR2 YYEEEE. As DNA, the CDR3 is TGTGCCAGCAGCTACCCACAGGGGGGGAACTATGGCTACACCTTC. It specifies CASSYPQGGNYGYTF.